The T cell receptor (beta chain) under discussion was sequenced for a study of regulatory T cells in long-lasting Graves disease. Findings and caveats of the study: Favoring TRBV28, TRBJ1-2 and TRBJ2-5 was a feature seen in persistent disease.

This CDR3 has 11 amino acids. V shed 6 bases and J shed 14 bases, with 14 bases lying between them. Per the germline V gene, CDR1 is SEHNR and CDR2 is FQNEAQ (reference sequence). Time point in this sample: newly diagnosed GD, antithyroid drugs for less than 3 months. RNA from PBMCs was the source of the TCR library. Patients were from an endocrinology department in Xi'an, China. Building the TCR beta libraries relied on iRepertoire HTBI primers, and CDR3 regions underwent Arm-PCR. TCRdb ran MiXCR on the multiplex PCR reads and lists one entry per CDR3 protein. The table includes more than 350,000 distinct CDR3 sequences, about 15% detected once. This clonotype occurred a few times. The target antigen is unknown. The same specimen was also included in a second study, on T cells in Graves' hyperthyroidism and ophthalmopathy. That paper adds: Ophthalmopathy could be told apart from stable hyperthyroidism with a 13 V-J model.

The sample in question was peripheral blood mononuclear cells (PBMCs), obtained at new diagnosis, from a patient treated with antithyroid drugs. This chain uses TRBV7-9 with TRBJ2-1; D is unclear. The TCR comes from a woman younger than 45 with Graves disease. The CDR3 spells CASSQGIREFF. DNA for the CDR3: TGTGCCAGCAGTCAAGGGATAAGGGAGTTCTTC.